A selection of T cell receptor beta chains follows, all from one sample in a study of vaccination and CD4 T cells after COVID-19. These receptors have no identified antigens. Each CDR3 protein gets one entry after TCRdb re-called the PCR reads with MiXCR. The data contain fewer than 10,000 distinct CDR3 sequences, roughly 44% of them singletons. Sequenced sample: CD4+ T cells from blood, cultured in vitro. The receptors were gathered from a human donor who had recovered from COVID-19. CDR3s leave out the opening cysteine and the closing phenylalanine or tryptophan. D genes are given only for firm matches.

d_call,v_call,cdr3_aa
TRBD1,TRBV6-1,ASSRTGNGYT
NA,TRBV20-1,SAAQEYEQY
TRBD1,TRBV19,ASSIRGTDYNSPLH
NA,TRBV10-3,AIRRTDSHYGYT
NA,TRBV20-1,SAELGGVGNTIY
NA,TRBV6-1,ASSEAGKILDTQY
TRBD2,TRBV7-2,ASSSAGDGYEQY
NA,TRBV27,ASSFTTGELF
NA,TRBV19,ASSISGSHYGYT
TRBD2,TRBV20-1,SAYTTSTRTDTQY
NA,TRBV15,ATSRDQQEAF
NA,TRBV19,ASRQTRGKHTEAF
NA,TRBV5-1,ASNLKAAGGANVLT
NA,TRBV6-1,ASRSDQSGYT
NA,TRBV21-1,ASRDGQPQH
TRBD2,TRBV20-1,SAPSGGQETQY
TRBD2,TRBV20-1,SAKLAGVGYEQF
NA,TRBV7-2,ASSLAGGPNPQH
TRBD1,TRBV5-1,ASSLGTGGGTEAF
NA,TRBV5-4,ASSLRFRQETQY